The 13 T cell receptor beta chains presented below share a single source sample, sequenced in a study of blood T cells in healthy people across ages. Using a J-beta primer mix together with a sample-barcoded 5' primer, a second PCR was run for roughly 7 to 11 cycles. Each CDR3 protein gets one entry after TCRdb re-called the 5' RACE reads with MiXCR. The table shows under 2,000,000 distinct CDR3 sequences, with just under 50% occurring only once. Sequenced input: blood. The receptor source for this set is a woman between 40 and 50 years old in good health.

The chain has TRBV4-2 and TRBJ1-2; D perhaps matches TRBD1 (6 bases). Germline V gives CDR1 LGHNA, CDR2 YNFKEQ. This CDR3 is 15 amino acids long. The germline V and J ends were trimmed by 5 bases and 1 base, with 14 bases remaining between them. CDR3 DNA: TGTGCCAGCAGCTCAAGCAGGGGAGGTAACTATGGCTACACCTTC. Translating it yields CASSSSRGGNYGYTF.

The chain combines TRBV11-1 with TRBJ2-5, with TRBD1 as a possible D gene (7 bases). The DNA matches TRBJ2-7 better at its end, which makes the J call doubtful. Per the germline V gene, CDR1 is SGHAT and CDR2 is FQDESV (reference sequence). The length of the CDR3 is 17 residues. CDR3 loop: CASSQPSFRGETYEQYF. The CDR3 coding sequence is TGTGCCAGCAGCCAACCTTCTTTCAGGGGGGAAACCTACGAGCAGTACTTC.

The rearrangement uses TRBV28 and TRBJ1-4; no clear D. The CDR3 is 14 amino acids. Germline V gene data show CDR1 as MDHEN and CDR2 as SYDVKM. The V gene lost 5 bases and the J gene lost 6 bases, with 13 bases spanning the gap. The DNA of the CDR3 is TGTGCCAGCAGTACATACTGGTCCGATGAAAAACTGTTTTTT. It specifies CASSTYWSDEKLFF.

This clonotype was picked up one time. The germline gene is not matched at one end of the junction; a read error may be the cause. This chain uses TRBV7-2 with TRBJ2-5; 7 nucleotides agree with TRBD1. The J call is doubtful: the DNA matches TRBJ2-7 better. The CDR3 sequence is 15 residues long. Germline CDR1 SGHTA, CDR2 FQGNSA. In DNA, the CDR3 is TGTGCCAGCAGCCTAGCAGGGGACAGTCCCTACGAGCAGTACTTC. Its translation is CASSLAGDSPYEQYF.

The chain combines TRBV27 with TRBJ1-2; 9 bases match TRBD1. The V gene's germline CDR1 is MNHEY and CDR2 SMNVEV (reference sequence). The V segment lost 3 bases and the J segment 6 bases; nucleotides outside the gene matches: 5. CDR3 size: 14 residues. The CDR3 coding sequence is TGTGCCAGCAGTTTCCAACAGGGGGCGAATGGCTACACCTTC. Its protein is CASSFQQGANGYTF.

This clonotype occurred a few times. The genes are TRBV7-9 and TRBJ1-5, with a tentative D call TRBD1 (5 bases). The CDR3 length is 15 residues. The V and J ends lost 3 bases and 0 bases respectively, with 9 bases between them. Germline V gene sequence: CDR1 SEHNR, CDR2 FQNEAQ (reference sequence). The CDR3 sequence: CASSLGDYSNQPQHF. For the CDR3, the DNA is TGTGCCAGCAGCTTGGGGGACTATAGCAATCAGCCCCAGCATTTT.

This clonotype came up many times. The V gene is TRBV28, the J gene TRBJ2-7, with 7 bases matching TRBD1. This CDR3 contains 14 residues. The V segment lost 6 bases and the J segment 2 bases; nucleotides outside the gene matches: 7. Germline V gives CDR1 MDHEN, CDR2 SYDVKM. The CDR3 protein is CASSPPGQTYEQYF. CDR3 sequence (DNA): TGTGCCAGCAGCCCGCCGGGACAGACCTACGAGCAGTACTTC.

V usage is TRBV7-2 and J usage is TRBJ1-2; no reliable D call. The germline gives CDR1 SGHTA, CDR2 FQGNSA. The V end lost 0 bases, the J end lost 2 bases, and 7 bases lay between the germline ends. This CDR3 has 14 residues. The DNA of the CDR3 is TGTGCCAGCAGCTTAGCCTCACTCAACTATGGCTACACCTTC. Its protein is CASSLASLNYGYTF.

The rearrangement links TRBV6-5 to TRBJ1-2; D gene ambiguous. This CDR3 region has 14 residues. Germline-derived CDR1 and CDR2 are MNHEY and SVGAGI. The V and J ends lost 3 bases and 4 bases respectively, with 12 bases between them. The CDR3 protein is CASSYTTLGYGYTF. DNA of the CDR3: TGTGCCAGCAGTTATACTACACTAGGCTATGGCTACACCTTC.

The J gene is TRBJ2-7, the V gene TRBV20-1; 8 nucleotides agree with TRBD2. From germline, CDR1 is DFQATT and CDR2 SNEGSKA (reference sequence). The CDR3 has 14 residues. Trimming removed 4 bases from V and 2 bases from J; junction bases left unmatched: 7. The DNA for the CDR3 is TGCAGTGCTAAGTTCGTCGGGGGGGCCTACGAGCAGTACTTC. Its translation is CSAKFVGGAYEQYF.

V is TRBV9 and J is TRBJ2-2; D perhaps matches TRBD2 (5 bases). Looked up from germline, CDR1 is SGDLS and CDR2 is YYNGEE. This CDR3 spans 15 amino acids. V was shortened by 3 bases and J by 0 bases, with 9 bases between the two germline ends. This chain's CDR3 is CASSDGESNTGELFF. The CDR3 DNA reads TGTGCCAGCAGCGACGGGGAATCGAACACCGGGGAGCTGTTTTTT.

V usage is TRBV20-1 and J usage is TRBJ2-5, with TRBD1 identical over 9 bases. The assigned J gene may be wrong: the sequence end matches TRBJ2-7 better. CDR1 DFQATT and CDR2 SNEGSKA come from the germline V gene (reference sequence). The CDR3 is 14 residues long. The CDR3 region has the DNA TGCAGTGCTCTACGGGACAGGGCATCCACCGAGCAGTACTTC. This gives the protein CSALRDRASTEQYF.

The V call is TRBV20-1, the J call TRBJ2-3; no clear D. The ends were cut back, 2 bases at V and 4 bases at J, with 7 bases in the middle. The CDR3 consists of 12 residues. Looked up from germline, CDR1 is DFQATT and CDR2 is SNEGSKA (reference sequence). CDR3 region: CSARLIADTQYF. CDR3 DNA sequence: TGCAGTGCTAGACTAATCGCAGATACGCAGTATTTT.